Described below is a single T cell receptor (beta chain) sequence and its context. Its antigen remains unidentified. This sample stems from a study of response to subunit inactivated influenza vaccine. Study-level results: The authors suggested that few new T cells are recruited per seasonal influenza vaccination.

Trimming removed 3 bases from V and 5 bases from J, with 3 bases in between. This CDR3 is 12 amino acids long. CDR1 is KGHDR and CDR2 is SFDVKD in the germline V gene. TCRdb reprocessed the RT-PCR reads with MiXCR, giving one entry per CDR3 protein. This sample has approximately 310,000 distinct CDR3 sequences, with 20% to 25% found just once. The V call is TRBV24-1, the J call TRBJ2-2; D not resolved. The receptor's source is a man between 50 and 75 years old who received an inactivated influenza vaccine. The sequencing used PBMCs from blood, collected approximately 20 months after vaccination. CDR3 DNA sequence: TGTGCCACCAGTGATCGAACCGGGGAGCTGTTTTTT. It translates to CATSDRTGELFF.